The clone carrying this T cell receptor (beta chain) was picked up many times. The antigen is unknown. The source of the sample is a study of molecular identifiers for immune sequencing clone quantification. Background on the study: In replicates, RNA from approximately 22,000 or 94,000 naive CD8 cells was divided five ways and four parts were sequenced. Findings and caveats of the study: Over 98% of CMV-specific effector molecules, but under 1% of naive ones, were in clones above 20 copies.

Germline V gene data show CDR1 as WSHSY and CDR2 as SAAADI. This CDR3 spans 14 amino acids. Trimming removed 3 bases from V and 6 bases from J; junction bases left unmatched: 4. TCRdb reprocessed the PCR reads via MiXCR and lists one record per CDR3 protein. This table holds 40,000 to 50,000 distinct CDR3 sequences, about 19% found once. Isolation of naive CD8 T cells was achieved by sorting on a CD8+CD4-CCR7+CD45RA+ phenotype. The chain joins TRBV10-2 to TRBJ1-5, with 8 bases identical to TRBD1. This receptor was taken from a human donor in good health. Some libraries in this study had Jurkat cell RNA spiked in. The sequenced material came from naive CD8+ T cells from blood, with Jurkat cell RNA spiked in. Subset: FACS-sorted CD8+CD4-CCR7+CD45RA+ naive T cells. This CDR3 is CASSEGTGGQPQHF. CDR3 nucleotides: TGCGCCAGCAGTGAAGGCACAGGGGGTCAGCCCCAGCATTTT.